The 11 T cell receptor beta chains in this list originate from one sample, sequenced in a study of T cells in localized non-small cell lung cancer. The table came from immunoSEQ multiplex PCR; TCRdb's copy has only in-frame clones and leaves some out. Of approximately 83,000 clones listed, around 90% are singletons. This material consisted of PBMCs, taken before any cancer treatment. These receptors came from a woman aged 40 to 75 with stage II squamous cell lung carcinoma.

This CDR3 is CASSIAVAGISYGYTF. For the CDR3, the DNA is TGTGCCAGTAGTATCGCAGTGGCAGGGATAAGCTATGGCTACACCTTC. This chain uses TRBV19 with TRBJ1-2, with a weak D call TRBD1 (5 bases). Germline V lookup: CDR1 LNHDA, CDR2 SQIVND (reference sequence). V shed 3 bases and J shed 4 bases, with 18 bases lying between them. The CDR3 sequence is 16 residues long.

The gene calls are TRBV7-2 and TRBJ2-6; no firm D call. CDR3 length: 14 amino acids. The V end lost 2 bases, the J end lost 4 bases, and 6 bases lay between the germline ends. CDR1 and CDR2 from the germline V gene are SGHTA and FQGNSA. CDR3 DNA sequence: TGTGCCAGCAGCTTATCGCTCGGGGCCAACGTCCTGACTTTC. As protein: CASSLSLGANVLTF.

V usage is TRBV11-2 and J usage is TRBJ2-1, with 8 bases matching TRBD1. Trimming cost V 5 bases and J 4 bases; bases outside gene matches: 16. Germline values: CDR1 SGHAT, CDR2 FQNNGV. CDR3 length equals 18 residues. CDR3 bases: TGTGCCAGCAGCGACTGGACAGGGAGTCGTACTTCTTACAATGAGCAGTTCTTC. It is translated as CASSDWTGSRTSYNEQFF.

The V and J genes are TRBV19 and TRBJ2-3; D tentatively reads TRBD1 or TRBD2 (6 bases each). Germline assignment: CDR1 LNHDA and CDR2 SQIVND (reference sequence). V was pared by 5 bases and J by 2 bases, with 11 bases between. The CDR3 is 14 residues long. The CDR3 DNA reads TGTGCCAGTAGTGAGGGGGGATTCACAGATACGCAGTATTTT. Translating it yields CASSEGGFTDTQYF.

V gene TRBV27 combines with J gene TRBJ1-5; D gene uncertain. Germline V gene lookup returns CDR1 MNHEY and CDR2 SMNVEV (reference sequence). This CDR3 contains 15 residues. V lost 2 bases and J lost 1, with 9 bases in between. CDR3 amino acids: CASSLMGQSNQPQHF. CDR3 DNA sequence: TGTGCCAGCAGTTTAATGGGCCAGAGCAATCAGCCCCAGCATTTT.

Only a few counts were recorded for this clone. The chain has TRBV19 and TRBJ1-4; D is unclear. The length of the CDR3 is 14 residues. Germline lookup yields CDR1 LNHDA and CDR2 SQIVND (reference sequence). Trimming removed 6 bases at V and 5 bases at J, with 13 bases between. Written as DNA, the CDR3 is TGTGCCAGTAGGAAAGACCCAAAAAATGAAAAACTGTTTTTT. Its translation is CASRKDPKNEKLFF.

The chain carries TRBV28 and TRBJ1-1, with D perhaps TRBD1 (6 bases). Germline-derived CDR1 and CDR2 are MDHEN and SYDVKM. The CDR3 totals 13 residues. V was clipped by 8 bases and J by 6 bases, with 16 bases between them. The DNA for the CDR3 is TGTGCCAGCCATGGGGAGTGGGGGCCTGAAGCTTTCTTT. Its protein product is CASHGEWGPEAFF.

The chain couples TRBV28 to TRBJ2-5; D may be TRBD1 or TRBD2 (7 bases each). CDR1 and CDR2 (germline): MDHEN, SYDVKM. Trimming shortened V by 6 bases and J by 2 bases, and 16 bases separated the two germline ends. The CDR3 runs to 15 residues. The chain's CDR3 is CASSPTGRGQETQYF. The CDR3 bases are TGTGCCAGCAGCCCGACAGGGAGGGGGCAAGAGACCCAGTACTTC.

This sequence joins TRBV2 and TRBJ1-2; TRBD1 matches 7 bases. CDR1 and CDR2 from the germline V gene are SNHLY and FYNNEI. CDR3 size: 13 residues. V was pared by 7 bases and J by 12 bases, with 14 bases of the junction left unmatched. The CDR3: CASKRGRVGLHTF. For the CDR3, the DNA is TGTGCCAGCAAGAGGGGGCGCGTAGGTTTGCACACCTTC. Variable domain in full (rest from reference TRBV2 and TRBJ1-2): EPEVTQTPSHQVTQMGQEVILRCVPISNHLYFYWYRQILGQKVEFLVSFYNNEISEKSEIFDDQFSVERPDGSNFTLKIRSTKLEDSAMYFCASKRGRVGLHTFGSGTRLTVV.

V and J are TRBV6-1 and TRBJ1-4, with D possibly matching TRBD1 (6 bases). The CDR3 has 16 residues. The germline V gene encodes CDR1 MNHNS and CDR2 SASEGT. V was shortened by 1 base and J by 4 bases, with 13 bases between the two germline ends. CDR3 in amino acids: CASSEGGARGNEKLFF. CDR3 in DNA: TGTGCCAGCAGTGAAGGGGGGGCGCGAGGTAATGAAAAACTGTTTTTT.

The CDR3 protein is CASSEAQRGYGYTF. CDR3 DNA: TGTGCCAGCAGTGAAGCGCAACGGGGCTATGGCTACACCTTC. V is TRBV2 and J is TRBJ1-2, with D hard to call. The CDR3 has 14 residues. Trimming cost V 0 bases and J 4 bases, with 9 bases left between them. Germline V lookup: CDR1 SNHLY, CDR2 FYNNEI.